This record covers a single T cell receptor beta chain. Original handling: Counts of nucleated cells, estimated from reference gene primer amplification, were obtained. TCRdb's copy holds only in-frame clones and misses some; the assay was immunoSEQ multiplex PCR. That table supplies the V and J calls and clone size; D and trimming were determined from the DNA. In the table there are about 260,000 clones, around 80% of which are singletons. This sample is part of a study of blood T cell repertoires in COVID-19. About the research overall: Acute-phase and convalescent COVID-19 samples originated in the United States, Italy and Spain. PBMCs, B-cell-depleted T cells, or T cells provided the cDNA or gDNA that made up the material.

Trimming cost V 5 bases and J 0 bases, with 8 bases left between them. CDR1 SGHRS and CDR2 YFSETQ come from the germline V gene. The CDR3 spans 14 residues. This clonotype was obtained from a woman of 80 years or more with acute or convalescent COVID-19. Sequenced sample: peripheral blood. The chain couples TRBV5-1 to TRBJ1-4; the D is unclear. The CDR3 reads CASSSDSTNEKLFF. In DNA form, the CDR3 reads TGCGCCAGCAGTTCGGACTCAACTAATGAAAAACTGTTTTTT.